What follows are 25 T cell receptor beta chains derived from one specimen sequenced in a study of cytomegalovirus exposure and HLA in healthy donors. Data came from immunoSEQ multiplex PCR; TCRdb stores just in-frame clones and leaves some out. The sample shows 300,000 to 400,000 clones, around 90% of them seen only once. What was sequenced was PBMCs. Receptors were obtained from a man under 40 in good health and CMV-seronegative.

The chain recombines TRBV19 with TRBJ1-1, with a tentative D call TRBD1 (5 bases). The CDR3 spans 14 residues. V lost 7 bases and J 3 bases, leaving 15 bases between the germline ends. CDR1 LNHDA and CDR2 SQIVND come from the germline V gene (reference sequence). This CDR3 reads CASTSGIWDTEAFF. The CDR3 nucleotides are TGTGCCAGTACCTCAGGGATTTGGGACACTGAAGCTTTCTTT.

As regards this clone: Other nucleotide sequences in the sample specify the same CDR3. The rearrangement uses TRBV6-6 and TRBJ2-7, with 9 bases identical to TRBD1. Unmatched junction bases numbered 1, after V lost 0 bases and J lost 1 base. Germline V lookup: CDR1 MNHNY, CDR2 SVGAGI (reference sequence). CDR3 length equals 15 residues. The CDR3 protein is CASSYSGTGSYEQYF. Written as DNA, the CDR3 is TGTGCCAGCAGTTACTCCGGGACAGGGTCCTACGAGCAGTACTTC.

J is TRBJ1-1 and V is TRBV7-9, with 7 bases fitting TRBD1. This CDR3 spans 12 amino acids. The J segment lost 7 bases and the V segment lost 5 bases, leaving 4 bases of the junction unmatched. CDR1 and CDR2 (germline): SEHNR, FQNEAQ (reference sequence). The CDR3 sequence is CASSHTGVEAFF. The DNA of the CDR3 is TGTGCCAGCAGCCATACAGGGGTTGAAGCTTTCTTT.

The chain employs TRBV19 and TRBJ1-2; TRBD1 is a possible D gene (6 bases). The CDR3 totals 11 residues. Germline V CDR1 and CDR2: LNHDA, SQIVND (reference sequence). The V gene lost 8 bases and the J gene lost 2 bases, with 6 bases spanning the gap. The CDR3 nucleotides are TGTGCCAGTCAGGGGAACTATGGCTACACCTTC. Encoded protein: CASQGNYGYTF. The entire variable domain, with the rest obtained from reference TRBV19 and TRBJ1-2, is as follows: DGGITQSPKYLFRKEGQNVTLSCEQNLNHDAMYWYRQDPGQGLRLIYYSQIVNDFQKGDIAEGYSVSREKKESFPLTVTSAQKNPTAFYLCASQGNYGYTFGSGTRLTVV.

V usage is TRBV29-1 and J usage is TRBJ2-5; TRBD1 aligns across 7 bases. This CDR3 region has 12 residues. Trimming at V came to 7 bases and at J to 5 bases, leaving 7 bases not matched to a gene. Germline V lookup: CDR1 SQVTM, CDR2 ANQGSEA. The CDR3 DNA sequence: TGCAGCGGTGTACAGGGGTGGGAGACCCAGTACTTC. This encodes CSGVQGWETQYF.

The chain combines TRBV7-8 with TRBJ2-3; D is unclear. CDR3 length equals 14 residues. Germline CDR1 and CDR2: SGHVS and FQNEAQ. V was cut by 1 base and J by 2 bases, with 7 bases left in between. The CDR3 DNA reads TGTGCCAGCAGCTTAGTGCAGTCCACAGATACGCAGTATTTT. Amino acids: CASSLVQSTDTQYF. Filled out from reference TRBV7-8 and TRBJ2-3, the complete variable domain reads GAGVSQSPRYKVAKRGQDVALRCDPISGHVSLFWYQQALGQGPEFLTYFQNEAQLDKSGLPSDRFFAERPEGSVSTLKIQRTQQEDSAVYLCASSLVQSTDTQYFGPGTRLTVL.

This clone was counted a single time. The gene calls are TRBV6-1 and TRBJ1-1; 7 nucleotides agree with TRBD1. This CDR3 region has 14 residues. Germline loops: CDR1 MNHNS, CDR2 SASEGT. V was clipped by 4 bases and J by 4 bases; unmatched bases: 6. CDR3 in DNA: TGTGCCAGCAGTGTTGGGACAGTTGTCACTGAAGCTTTCTTT. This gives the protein CASSVGTVVTEAFF.

The CDR3 region has the DNA TGTGCCAGCAGATCTGTGCAAGGGGGCTATGGCTACACCTTC. This encodes CASRSVQGGYGYTF. The chain carries TRBV2 and TRBJ1-2; perhaps TRBD1 as D (6 bases). The length of the CDR3 is 14 residues. The germline CDR1 and CDR2 sequences are SNHLY and FYNNEI. The germline V and J ends were trimmed by 6 bases and 4 bases, with 15 bases remaining between them.

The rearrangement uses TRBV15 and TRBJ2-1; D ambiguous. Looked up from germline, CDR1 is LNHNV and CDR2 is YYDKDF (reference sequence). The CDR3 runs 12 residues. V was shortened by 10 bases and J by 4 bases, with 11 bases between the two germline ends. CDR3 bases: TGTGCCATTAGCAGGTATTACAATGAGCAGTTCTTC. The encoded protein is CAISRYYNEQFF.

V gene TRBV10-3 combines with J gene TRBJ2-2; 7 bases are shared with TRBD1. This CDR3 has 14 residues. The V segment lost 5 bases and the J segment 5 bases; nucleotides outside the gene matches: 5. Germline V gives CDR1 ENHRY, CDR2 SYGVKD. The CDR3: CAISMTGFTGELFF. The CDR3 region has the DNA TGTGCCATCAGTATGACAGGGTTTACCGGGGAGCTGTTTTTT.

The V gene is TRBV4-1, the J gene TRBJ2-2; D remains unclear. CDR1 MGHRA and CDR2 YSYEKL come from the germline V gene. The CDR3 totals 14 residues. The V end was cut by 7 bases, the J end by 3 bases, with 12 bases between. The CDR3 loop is CASKMDGDTGELFF. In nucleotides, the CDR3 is TGCGCCAGCAAAATGGATGGAGACACCGGGGAGCTGTTTTTT.

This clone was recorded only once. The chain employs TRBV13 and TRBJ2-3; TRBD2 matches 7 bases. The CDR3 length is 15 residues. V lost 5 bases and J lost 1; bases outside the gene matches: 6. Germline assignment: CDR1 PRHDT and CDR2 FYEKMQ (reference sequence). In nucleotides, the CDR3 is TGTGCCAGCAGCCCGGGGAGGGCTCGCACAGATACGCAGTATTTT. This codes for CASSPGRARTDTQYF.

The CDR3 spells CASRPDRATNEKLFF. CDR3 DNA: TGTGCCAGTAGACCTGACAGGGCAACTAATGAAAAACTGTTTTTT. The genes are TRBV19 and TRBJ1-4, with 7 bases identical to TRBD1. The CDR3 consists of 15 residues. The germline CDR1 and CDR2 sequences are LNHDA and SQIVND (reference sequence). The junction had 4 bases not matched to a gene; V was cut back by 6 bases and J by 0 bases. Full variable domain (remainder filled in from reference TRBV19 and TRBJ1-4): DGGITQSPKYLFRKEGQNVTLSCEQNLNHDAMYWYRQDPGQGLRLIYYSQIVNDFQKGDIAEGYSVSREKKESFPLTVTSAQKNPTAFYLCASRPDRATNEKLFFGSGTQLSVL.

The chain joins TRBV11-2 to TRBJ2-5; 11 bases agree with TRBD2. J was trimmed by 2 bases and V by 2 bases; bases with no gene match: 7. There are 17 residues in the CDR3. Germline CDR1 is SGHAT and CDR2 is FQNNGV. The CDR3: CASSLPPGLAEQETQYF. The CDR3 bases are TGTGCCAGCAGCTTACCCCCGGGACTAGCGGAGCAAGAGACCCAGTACTTC.

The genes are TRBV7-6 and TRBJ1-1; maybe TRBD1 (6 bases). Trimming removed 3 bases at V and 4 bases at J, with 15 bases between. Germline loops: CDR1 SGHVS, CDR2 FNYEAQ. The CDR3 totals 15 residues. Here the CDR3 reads CASSFRTGTLTEAFF. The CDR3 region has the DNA TGTGCCAGCAGCTTCCGAACAGGGACACTCACTGAAGCTTTCTTT.

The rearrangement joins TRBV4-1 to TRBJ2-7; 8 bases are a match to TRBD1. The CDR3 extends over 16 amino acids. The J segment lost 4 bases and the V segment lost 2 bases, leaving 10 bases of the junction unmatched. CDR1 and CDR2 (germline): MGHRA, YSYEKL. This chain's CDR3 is CASSQTGTGSRYEQYF. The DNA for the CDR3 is TGCGCCAGCAGCCAAACTGGGACAGGTTCTAGGTACGAGCAGTACTTC.

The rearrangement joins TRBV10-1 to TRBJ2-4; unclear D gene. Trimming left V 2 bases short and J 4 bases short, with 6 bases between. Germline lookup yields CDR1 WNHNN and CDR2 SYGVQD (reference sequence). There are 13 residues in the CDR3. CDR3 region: CASSEPLKNIQYF. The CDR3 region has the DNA TGCGCCAGCAGTGAGCCTTTAAAAAACATTCAGTACTTC.

CDR3 DNA: TGTGCCAGCAGTGACAGGGGGTTGAGCAATCAGCCCCAGCATTTT. It translates to CASSDRGLSNQPQHF. This chain joins TRBV6-1 and TRBJ1-5, with 7 nucleotides matching TRBD1. Trimming took 3 bases from V and 1 from J; bases not matched to a gene: 3. The CDR3 runs 15 residues. Per the germline V gene, CDR1 is MNHNS and CDR2 is SASEGT.

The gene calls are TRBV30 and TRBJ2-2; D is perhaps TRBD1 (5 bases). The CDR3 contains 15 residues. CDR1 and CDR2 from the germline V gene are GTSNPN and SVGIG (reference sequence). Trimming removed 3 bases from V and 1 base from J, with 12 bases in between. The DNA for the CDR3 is TGTGCCTGGAGCCGGGCAGGGCGGAACACCGGGGAGCTGTTTTTT. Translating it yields CAWSRAGRNTGELFF. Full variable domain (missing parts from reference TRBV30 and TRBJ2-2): SQTIHQWPATLVQPVGSPLSLECTVEGTSNPNLYWYRQAAGRGLQLLFYSVGIGQISSEVPQNLSASRPQDRQFILSSKKLLLSDSGFYLCAWSRAGRNTGELFFGEGSRLTVL.

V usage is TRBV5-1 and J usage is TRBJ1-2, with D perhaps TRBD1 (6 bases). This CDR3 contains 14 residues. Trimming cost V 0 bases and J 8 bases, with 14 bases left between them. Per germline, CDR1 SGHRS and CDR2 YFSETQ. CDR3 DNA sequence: TGCGCCAGCAGCTTGGATTCAGGGGTTGAGGGCTACACCTTC. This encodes CASSLDSGVEGYTF.

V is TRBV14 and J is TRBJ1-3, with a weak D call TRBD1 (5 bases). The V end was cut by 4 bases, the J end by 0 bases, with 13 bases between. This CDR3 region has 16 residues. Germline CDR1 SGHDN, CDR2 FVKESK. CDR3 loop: CASSPPGLLSGNTIYF. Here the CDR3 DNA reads TGTGCCAGCAGCCCCCCGGGACTTCTCTCTGGAAACACCATATATTTT.

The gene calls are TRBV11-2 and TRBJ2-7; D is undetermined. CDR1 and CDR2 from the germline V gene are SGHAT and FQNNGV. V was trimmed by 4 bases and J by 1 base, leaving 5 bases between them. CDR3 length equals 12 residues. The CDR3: CASSSVSYEQYF. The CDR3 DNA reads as TGTGCCAGCAGCTCGGTTTCCTACGAGCAGTACTTC.

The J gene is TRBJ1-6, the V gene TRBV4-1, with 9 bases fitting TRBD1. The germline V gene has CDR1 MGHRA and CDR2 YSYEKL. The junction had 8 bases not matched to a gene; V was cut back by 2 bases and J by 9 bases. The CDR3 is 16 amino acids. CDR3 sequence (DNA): TGCGCCAGCAGCCAAACCGGGACAGGGTCCCCTTCACCCCTCCACTTT. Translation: CASSQTGTGSPSPLHF.

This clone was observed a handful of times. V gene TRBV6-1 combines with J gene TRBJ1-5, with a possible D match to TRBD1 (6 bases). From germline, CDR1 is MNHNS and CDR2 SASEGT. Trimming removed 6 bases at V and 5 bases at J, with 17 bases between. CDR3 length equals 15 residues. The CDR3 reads CASSSIPGGHQPQHF. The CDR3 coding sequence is TGTGCCAGCAGCTCGATCCCGGGGGGCCATCAGCCCCAGCATTTT.

This CDR3 reads CASSYFEEGGVGGYTF. CDR3 in DNA: TGTGCCAGCAGTTACTTCGAGGAAGGGGGCGTGGGCGGCTACACCTTC. This chain uses TRBV6-6 with TRBJ1-2; 7 bases are a match to TRBD1. The CDR3 contains 16 residues. From germline, CDR1 is MNHNY and CDR2 SVGAGI (reference sequence). V lost 1 base, J lost 8 bases, and 13 bases stayed unmatched.